The 28 T cell receptor beta chains in this list originate from one sample, sequenced in a study of blood T cell repertoires in COVID-19. Sequencing was performed with immunoSEQ multiplex PCR; in TCRdb, only in-frame clones are kept and a portion is missing. Altogether 150,000 to 200,000 clones are present, 84% being singletons, with the ten largest covering 7.5% to 8%. Sequencing was done on a sample of peripheral blood. The receptors were sampled from a man aged 35 to 55 who had recovered from COVID-19.

In its sample, this clone was seen once. The chain recombines TRBV29-1 with TRBJ2-3; a possible D gene is TRBD1 (7 bases). This CDR3 is built from 16 residues. The V gene lost 6 bases and the J gene lost 2 bases, with 21 bases spanning the gap. Germline V lookup: CDR1 SQVTM, CDR2 ANQGSEA. The CDR3: CSVPEWRDRSTDTQYF. In DNA form, the CDR3 reads TGCAGCGTGCCAGAGTGGCGGGACAGATCCACAGATACGCAGTATTTT.

In this sample, this clone turned up a few times. The chain joins TRBV29-1 to TRBJ1-1; D perhaps matches TRBD1 (5 bases). V was pared by 7 bases and J by 0 bases, with 12 bases between. Germline V gene sequence: CDR1 SQVTM, CDR2 ANQGSEA. The CDR3 has 13 amino acids. CDR3 protein: CSGRQRLNTEAFF. The CDR3 region has the DNA TGCAGCGGCAGACAGCGTTTGAACACTGAAGCTTTCTTT. The full variable domain, completed using reference TRBV29-1 and TRBJ1-1, is SAVISQKPSRDICQRGTSLTIQCQVDSQVTMMFWYRQQPGQSLTLIATANQGSEATYESGFVIDKFPISRPNLTFSTLTVSNMSPEDSSIYLCSGRQRLNTEAFFGQGTRLTVV.

V is TRBV14 and J is TRBJ2-7; 10 positions match TRBD1. The CDR3 is 16 residues long. Germline V gives CDR1 SGHDN, CDR2 FVKESK. The V gene end was trimmed by 7 bases and the J gene end by 5 bases; junction bases not matched to a gene: 14. Written as DNA, the CDR3 is TGTGCCAGCATTCCCGAGCCGGGGGACAGGGGACACGAGCAGTACTTC. Residues: CASIPEPGDRGHEQYF.

This clone was detected only a few times. The chain uses TRBV6-2 or TRBV6-3 and TRBJ1-6, with TRBD1 as a possible D gene (6 bases). The CDR3 spans 16 residues. Trimming left V 5 bases short and J 8 bases short, with 19 bases between. Germline V lookup: CDR1 MNHEY, CDR2 SVGEGT. CDR3 in amino acids: CASSLTERDTDSPLHF. CDR3 sequence (DNA): TGTGCCAGCAGTCTTACTGAGCGGGACACAGATTCACCCCTCCACTTT.

This rearrangement joins TRBV7-2 to TRBJ2-6, with a tentative D call TRBD1 (5 bases). Germline lookup yields CDR1 SGHTA and CDR2 FQGNSA. Deletions cut 4 bases from V and 1 base from J, with 8 bases between. The CDR3 is 15 residues long. DNA for the CDR3: TGTGCCAGCAGCTCCACAGGATCTGGGGCCAACGTCCTGACTTTC. Protein product: CASSSTGSGANVLTF.

This rearrangement joins TRBV1 to TRBJ2-3; the DNA was not compared with TRBD2, the D call given in the table. TRBV1 is a recognized pseudogene. The CDR3 spans 13 residues. The CDR3 nucleotides read TGCACCAGCAGCCAAGGGGAGCCAGATACGCAGTATTTT. Its translation: CTSSQGEPDTQYF.

The V and J genes are TRBV9 and TRBJ2-7; TRBD1 is a possible D gene (5 bases). The CDR3 length is 14 residues. V was shortened by 4 bases and J by 1 base, with 12 bases between the two germline ends. CDR1 is SGDLS and CDR2 is YYNGEE in the germline V gene. The CDR3: CASSSTRDSYEQYF. CDR3 DNA: TGTGCCAGCAGCTCAACCAGGGATTCCTACGAGCAGTACTTC. Based on the CDR3 plus reference TRBV9 and TRBJ2-7, the full variable domain is DSGVTQTPKHLITATGQRVTLRCSPRSGDLSVYWYQQSLDQGLQFLIQYYNGEERAKGNILERFSAQQFPDLHSELNLSSLELGDSALYFCASSSTRDSYEQYFGPGTRLTVT.

CDR3 coding DNA: TGTGCCAGCAGCGTAGGGGGACTAGCGGGAGGGAATGAGCAGTTCTTC. Encoded protein: CASSVGGLAGGNEQFF. The V gene is TRBV9, the J gene TRBJ2-1; 16 nucleotides align to TRBD2. Germline assignment: CDR1 SGDLS and CDR2 YYNGEE. Germline trimming cut 0 bases from V and 7 bases from J; bases unmatched to any gene: 1. There are 16 residues in the CDR3.

The chain recombines TRBV3-1 (or the pseudogene TRBV3-2) with TRBJ2-7; no reliable D call. The CDR3 spans 13 residues. Germline V gene sequence: CDR1 LGHDT, CDR2 YNNKEL (reference sequence). Trimming took 4 bases from V and 3 from J, leaving 10 bases between them. As DNA, the CDR3 is TGTGCCAGCAGCCCCAGTAATAACTACGAGCAGTACTTC. Encoded protein: CASSPSNNYEQYF.

This chain uses TRBV7-3 with TRBJ2-2, with 10 bases lining up with TRBD2. J gave up 6 bases and V 4 bases, and 17 bases lay outside the gene matches. Germline CDR1 is SGHTA and CDR2 is FQGTGA. The CDR3 consists of 19 residues. CDR3 nucleotides: TGTGCCAGCAGCTCCACAGGGGGTATGCTAGCGGGAGACTCCGGGGAGCTGTTTTTT. Amino acid sequence: CASSSTGGMLAGDSGELFF.

This rearrangement joins TRBV7-2 to TRBJ2-5; 9 positions agree with TRBD2. With 1 base clipped from V and 7 bases from J, the junction kept 13 bases outside the gene matches. CDR1 SGHTA and CDR2 FQGNSA come from the germline V gene. The CDR3 extends over 17 amino acids. CDR3 sequence: CASSLEAIAGGEGTQYF. CDR3 coding DNA: TGTGCCAGCAGCTTAGAGGCTATCGCGGGGGGGGAAGGGACCCAGTACTTC.

The chain uses TRBV3-1 (or the pseudogene TRBV3-2) and TRBJ2-1, with D maybe TRBD2 (5 bases). Trimming stripped 3 bases from V and 6 bases from J, with 6 bases between. Germline CDR1 reads LGHDT; CDR2 reads YNNKEL (reference sequence). The CDR3 is made up of 12 amino acids. The CDR3 reads CASSHRGNEQFF. The CDR3 DNA is TGTGCCAGCAGCCATCGGGGCAATGAGCAGTTCTTC.

The chain joins TRBV9 to TRBJ2-7; D unclear. Germline CDR1 reads SGDLS; CDR2 reads YYNGEE. This CDR3 region has 13 residues. V was clipped by 0 bases and J by 6 bases, with 10 bases between them. CDR3 coding DNA: TGTGCCAGCAGCGTAGATACGGGTGTCGAGCAGTACTTC. Amino acids: CASSVDTGVEQYF.

The chain recombines TRBV19 with TRBJ1-1, with 7 bases fitting TRBD1. The CDR3 consists of 14 residues. The V and J ends lost 6 bases and 14 bases, in that order; junction bases with no gene match: 18. Per germline, CDR1 LNHDA and CDR2 SQIVND (reference sequence). This CDR3 is CASSEQGPHDWGFF. The CDR3 DNA is TGTGCCAGTAGCGAACAGGGGCCCCACGATTGGGGGTTCTTT.

The genes are TRBV10-3 and TRBJ2-5; TRBD2 aligns across 7 bases. Looked up from germline, CDR1 is ENHRY and CDR2 is SYGVKD. The CDR3 loop spans 16 amino acids. J was trimmed by 3 bases and V by 2 bases; bases with no gene match: 9. The CDR3 sequence is CAISEARPGGEETQYF. For the CDR3, the DNA is TGTGCCATCAGTGAGGCCCGTCCTGGGGGGGAAGAGACCCAGTACTTC.

The J gene is TRBJ1-2, the V gene TRBV19; 7 bases are a match to TRBD1. This CDR3 comprises 15 residues. Per germline, CDR1 LNHDA and CDR2 SQIVND (reference sequence). Unmatched junction bases numbered 10, after V lost 5 bases and J lost 4 bases. The CDR3 DNA follows: TGTGCCAGTAGTCTCCAACAGGGGATGGTCTATGGCTACACCTTC. Encoded protein: CASSLQQGMVYGYTF.

J is TRBJ2-5 and V is TRBV10-1, with 11 bases matching TRBD1. This CDR3 comprises 14 residues. Germline-derived CDR1 and CDR2 are WNHNN and SYGVQD (reference sequence). V lost 11 bases to trimming and J lost 5 bases; unmatched junction nucleotides: 10. Here the CDR3 DNA reads TGCGCCCGCACCGGACAGGGGGCGGGGGAGACCCAGTACTTC. Its translation: CARTGQGAGETQYF.

The chain combines TRBV2 with TRBJ2-5, with 7 nucleotides matching TRBD1. V gave up 5 bases and J gave up 0 bases; unmatched junction bases: 6. Germline V CDR1 and CDR2: SNHLY, FYNNEI. The CDR3 length is 15 residues. CDR3 region: CASSPDRANQETQYF. CDR3 in DNA: TGTGCCAGCAGTCCAGACAGGGCAAACCAAGAGACCCAGTACTTC.

The chain is built from TRBV28 and TRBJ2-1; 9 nucleotides line up with TRBD2. CDR1 is MDHEN and CDR2 is SYDVKM in the germline V gene. The J segment lost 9 bases and the V segment lost 3 bases, leaving 9 bases of the junction unmatched. CDR3 size: 15 residues. The CDR3 is CASSFMREGRGEQFF. In nucleotides, the CDR3 is TGTGCCAGCAGTTTCATGCGGGAGGGCCGGGGTGAGCAGTTCTTC.

The V and J genes are TRBV2 and TRBJ2-2; a possible D gene is TRBD2 (5 bases). This CDR3 is 11 amino acids long. V lost 10 bases, J lost 5 bases, and 8 bases lay in between. Germline CDR1 is SNHLY and CDR2 is FYNNEI. Written as DNA, the CDR3 is TGTGCCACCGGGATGACCGGGGAGCTGTTTTTT. Translating it yields CATGMTGELFF.

This clone appeared once. V gene TRBV6-2 or TRBV6-3 combines with J gene TRBJ2-1, with D tentatively TRBD1 (5 bases). This CDR3 contains 13 residues. The V and J ends lost 4 bases and 2 bases respectively, with 6 bases between them. In germline, CDR1 is MNHEY, CDR2 SVGEGT. The CDR3 region has the DNA TGTGCCAGCAGTTTGGACACCTACAATGAGCAGTTCTTC. The encoded protein is CASSLDTYNEQFF.

The chain carries TRBV18 and TRBJ1-2; TRBD1 matches 10 bases. Germline V gene sequence: CDR1 KGHSH, CDR2 LQKENI. The J segment lost 4 bases and the V segment lost 3 bases, leaving 5 bases of the junction unmatched. CDR3 length: 15 amino acids. The CDR3 DNA reads TGTGCCAGCTCACCCCGGGACAGGGGATTCTATGGCTACACCTTC. Its protein product is CASSPRDRGFYGYTF.

The chain is built from TRBV5-1 and TRBJ1-2; unclear D gene. The CDR3 covers 13 residues. V was pared by 0 bases and J by 4 bases, with 7 bases between. CDR1 and CDR2 from the germline V gene are SGHRS and YFSETQ. This CDR3 is CASSLEGLYGYTF. The CDR3 region has the DNA TGCGCCAGCAGCTTGGAAGGACTCTATGGCTACACCTTC.

This chain uses TRBV4-3 with TRBJ2-5; 7 bases line up with TRBD1. With 1 base clipped from V and 4 bases from J, the junction kept 6 bases outside the gene matches. Germline V gene sequence: CDR1 LGHNA, CDR2 YSLEER. The CDR3 is made up of 15 amino acids. The CDR3 is CASSQASGQAETQYF. The CDR3 DNA is TGCGCCAGCAGCCAAGCCTCCGGACAGGCAGAGACCCAGTACTTC.

This chain joins TRBV7-2 and TRBJ1-5, with D possibly TRBD1 on 5 matching bases. From germline, CDR1 is SGHTA and CDR2 FQGNSA. Trimming pared 1 base from V and 6 bases from J, leaving 7 bases between. The CDR3 has 13 amino acids. The CDR3 sequence is CASSLGRVQPQHF. The CDR3 nucleotides are TGTGCCAGCAGCTTAGGCAGGGTTCAGCCCCAGCATTTT.

CDR3 region: CASSLGEGRNEQFF. The CDR3 bases are TGTGCCAGCAGCTTAGGGGAGGGCCGGAATGAGCAGTTCTTC. The genes are TRBV11-2 and TRBJ2-1; 7 nucleotides align to TRBD2. J lost 7 bases, V lost 1 base, and 4 bases had no gene match. Germline CDR1 reads SGHAT; CDR2 reads FQNNGV. This CDR3 has 14 residues.

This clone was detected once. Other DNA sequences in the sample encode the same CDR3. The chain links TRBV4-3 to TRBJ2-6; D is perhaps TRBD2 (5 bases). The germline V and J ends were trimmed by 0 bases and 4 bases, with 13 bases remaining between them. The CDR3 runs to 17 residues. Looked up from germline, CDR1 is LGHNA and CDR2 is YSLEER. CDR3 DNA sequence: TGCGCCAGCAGCCAAGACGGGGTGCCCCCAGGGGCCAACGTCCTGACTTTC. Encoded protein: CASSQDGVPPGANVLTF.

The genes are TRBV4-3 and TRBJ2-1, with D possibly TRBD2 on 5 matching bases. Germline loops: CDR1 LGHNA, CDR2 YSLEER. This CDR3 region has 13 residues. Trimming left V 6 bases short and J 2 bases short, with 8 bases between. CDR3 sequence: CASSLAAYNEQFF. CDR3 coding DNA: TGCGCCAGCAGTCTAGCAGCCTACAATGAGCAGTTCTTC.